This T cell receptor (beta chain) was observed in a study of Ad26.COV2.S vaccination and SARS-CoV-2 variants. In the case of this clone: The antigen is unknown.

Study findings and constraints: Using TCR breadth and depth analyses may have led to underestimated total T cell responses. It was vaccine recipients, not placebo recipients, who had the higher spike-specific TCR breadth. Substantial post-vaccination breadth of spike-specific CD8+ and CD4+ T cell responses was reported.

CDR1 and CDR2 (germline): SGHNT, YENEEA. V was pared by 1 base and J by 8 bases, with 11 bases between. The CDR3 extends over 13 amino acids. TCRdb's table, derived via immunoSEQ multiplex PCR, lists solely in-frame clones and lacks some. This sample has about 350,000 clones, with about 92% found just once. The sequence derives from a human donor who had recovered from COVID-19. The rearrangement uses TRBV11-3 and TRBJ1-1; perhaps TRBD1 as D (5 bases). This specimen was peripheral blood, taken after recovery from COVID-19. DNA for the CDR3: TGTGCCAGCAGCTTAGGCTCTCGGGGGGAAGCTTTCTTT. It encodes CASSLGSRGEAFF.